Sequencing of this TCR beta chain was carried out in a study of shared clonotypes between healthy human individuals. Profiling relied on immunoSEQ multiplex PCR, and the TCRdb table lists in-frame clones only, not all of them. Found here are about 2.3 million clones, 85% to 95% of them singletons; the top ten hold 0.35% to 0.5%. This receptor was taken from a young man in good health. Some clones in this sample may be carry-over from other donors' samples. Sequencing was performed on naive CD4+ T cells from PBMCs. Subset: CD45RA+ positively selected.

CDR3 nucleotide sequence: TGCGCCAGCAGCTTGGACGGGACTAGCGGGAGTCGGAATGAGCAGTTCTTC. It yields the protein CASSLDGTSGSRNEQFF. The chain employs TRBV5-1 and TRBJ2-1, with TRBD2 identical over 14 bases. The CDR3 contains 17 residues. CDR1 is SGHRS and CDR2 is YFSETQ in the germline V gene. The trim removed 0 bases at V and 7 bases at J, leaving 6 bases unmatched.